This TCR beta chain emerged from a study of T cell responses to AZD1222 COVID-19 vaccine. Study as a whole: Samples with a second dose at about 4 or about 12 weeks were pooled together.

The CDR3 covers 16 residues. Germline-derived CDR1 and CDR2 are SEHNR and FQNEAQ (reference sequence). V was pared by 1 base and J by 2 bases, with 3 bases of the junction left unmatched. Comments on this clone: Antigen: not known.

Assay: immunoSEQ multiplex PCR; the TCRdb copy retains only in-frame clones and omits some. Among more than 85,000 clones listed, around 90% were seen once. Study results and limitations: Targets within unmutated variant regions were reportedly found for nearly half of spike-specific TCRs. None of the repertoires were sampled until the peak T cell response had passed. A mostly white British donor set with more females was recruited, and clonal diversity was possibly underestimated.

Here the sequenced sample was peripheral blood, taken on day 0 of AZD1222 vaccination. This rearrangement joins TRBV7-9 to TRBJ2-1; the match to TRBD2 covers 9 bases. This TCR derives from an adult in good health. CDR3 bases: TGTGCCAGCAGCTTAGGGCTAGCGGGGACCTACAATGAGCAGTTCTTC. This sequence encodes CASSLGLAGTYNEQFF.